The TCR beta chain under discussion was sequenced for a study of blood T cell repertoires in COVID-19 (dated by TCRdb to the early 2020s). With respect to the entire study: Collaborator samples came from the United States, Italy and Spain and covered acute and convalescent phases of COVID-19. The prospective study material was composed of cDNA or gDNA derived from T cells, B-cell-depleted T cells, or PBMCs. Deeply sampled blood TCRbeta repertoires from subjects exposed to, actively infected with, or recovered from COVID-19 were included in the dataset. The repertoires were made available in a free public database intended to serve as a resource for research on the immune response to SARS-CoV-2. Samples were obtained from the ongoing ImmuneRACE study (first 160 participants) and from 1,254 subjects provided by 6 global collaborators. Sample metadata almost always included a de-identified subject ID, COVID-19 status, age in years and sex. HLA class I and class II types, where available, came from metadata supplied by the sample provider rather than from assay-based typing. Study-wide findings and limitations: Clinical and demographic metadata were provided uncurated, with the amount varying by source and participant.

Concerning this clone itself: Its antigen has not been determined. No clone much larger than this one lies a single base away; base qualities are absent.

TCRbeta CDR3 regions were amplified from genomic DNA using the immunoSEQ Assay, a bias-controlled multiplex PCR. On the study's bioinformatics: Within the assay, amplification of reference gene primers was used to estimate how many nucleated cells each sample contained. Sequence reads were collapsed and filtered to measure the absolute abundance of every unique TCRbeta CDR3 rearrangement. For each sample, productive Simpson clonality was calculated as the square root of Simpson's diversity index over productive rearrangements. Entries here come from immuneACCESS through TCRdb and include only in-frame sequences with V and J called. Some clones fail to appear in such tables; in the studies checked, an unresolved V gene covers under half of the shortfall, and the cause of the remainder is unknown. V, J and clone size derive from that table, while D and trimming were established from the DNA sequence. Within this sample are over 400,000 clones, with approximately 90% of them counted one time only. The top ten clonotypes cover over 1.1% of the sample.

Collaborating institutions collected whole blood in K2EDTA tubes following their own protocols. Collaborator samples were shipped for TCRbeta analysis as frozen whole blood, isolated PBMCs, or DNA extracted from either sample type. The sample taken for sequencing was peripheral blood. The origin of this receptor is a woman in her thirties with active or convalescent COVID-19.

The DNA sequence follows: TGTGCCAGCTCACCGACGACAGGTCGGGGGGGCTACGAGCAGTACTTC. The resulting protein is CASSPTTGRGGYEQYF. This chain joins TRBV18 to TRBJ2-7; the junction holds 8 bases that match TRBD2. The germline V gene yields KGHSH for CDR1 and LQKENI for CDR2. Germline trimming: 3 bases from V, 3 bases from J; junction bases outside gene matches: 10. The cysteine opens and the phenylalanine closes a CDR3 of 16 amino acids. CDR3 DNA only is kept here, 48 bases in frame from base 1.